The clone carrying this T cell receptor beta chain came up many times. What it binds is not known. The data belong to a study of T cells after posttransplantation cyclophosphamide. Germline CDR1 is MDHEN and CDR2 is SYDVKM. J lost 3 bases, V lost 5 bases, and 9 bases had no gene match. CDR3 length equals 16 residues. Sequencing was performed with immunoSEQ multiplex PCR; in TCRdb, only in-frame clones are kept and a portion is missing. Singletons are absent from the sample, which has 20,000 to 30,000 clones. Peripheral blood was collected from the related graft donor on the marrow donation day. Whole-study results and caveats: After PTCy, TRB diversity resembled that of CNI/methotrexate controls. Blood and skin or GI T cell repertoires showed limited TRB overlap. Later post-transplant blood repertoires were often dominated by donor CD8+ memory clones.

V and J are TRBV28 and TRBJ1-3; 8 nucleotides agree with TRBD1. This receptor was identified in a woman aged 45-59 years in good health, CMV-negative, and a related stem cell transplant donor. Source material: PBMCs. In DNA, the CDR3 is TGTGCCAGCAGTGCCCCGACAGGGGCCCTTGGAAACACCATATATTTT. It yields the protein CASSAPTGALGNTIYF.